Below, 15 T cell receptor beta chains from the same sample are listed, as sequenced in a study of blood T cell repertoires in COVID-19. TCRdb keeps only in-frame clones here, not all; method: immunoSEQ multiplex PCR. The table shows tens of thousands of clones, with approximately 90% occurring only once. Material for sequencing was peripheral blood. All receptors derive from a man in his forties with COVID-19, enrolled during active disease.

The chain recombines TRBV5-1 with TRBJ1-1, with 9 bases identical to TRBD1. The CDR3 spans 14 residues. The V gene end was trimmed by 3 bases and the J gene end by 1 base; junction bases not matched to a gene: 1. From germline, CDR1 is SGHRS and CDR2 YFSETQ. For the CDR3, the DNA is TGCGCCAGCAGCTGGACAGGGGCGAACACTGAAGCTTTCTTT. Translating gives CASSWTGANTEAFF.

The chain links TRBV2 to TRBJ1-4, with TRBD1 matching over 7 bases. V was pared by 0 bases and J by 3 bases, with 7 bases of the junction left unmatched. The V gene's germline CDR1 is SNHLY and CDR2 FYNNEI. There are 17 residues in the CDR3. CDR3 DNA: TGTGCCAGCAGTGAAGCCGGCGCGGGACAGTCTAATGAAAAACTGTTTTTT. Translated: CASSEAGAGQSNEKLFF.

J is TRBJ1-5 and V is TRBV6-1; D gene uncertain. V was shortened by 2 bases and J by 1 base, with 24 bases between the two germline ends. Per the germline V gene, CDR1 is MNHNS and CDR2 is SASEGT. This CDR3 is built from 20 residues. The chain's CDR3 is CASSEWIRGIRKGSNQPQHF. CDR3 sequence (DNA): TGTGCCAGCAGTGAATGGATACGGGGAATAAGAAAGGGAAGCAATCAGCCCCAGCATTTT.

This sequence joins TRBV6-5 and TRBJ1-6; 7 bases align to TRBD1. CDR1 and CDR2 (germline): MNHEY, SVGAGI. The V gene end was trimmed by 5 bases and the J gene end by 5 bases; junction bases not matched to a gene: 3. The CDR3 is 14 amino acids. The CDR3 DNA sequence: TGTGCCAGCAGTCCCGGGACAGATAATTCACCCCTCCACTTT. This gives the protein CASSPGTDNSPLHF.

The chain is built from TRBV11-3 and TRBJ2-1; D is possibly TRBD2 (5 bases). The CDR3 contains 14 residues. Germline assignment: CDR1 SGHNT and CDR2 YENEEA. Between the trimmed V and J ends, which lost 3 bases and 9 bases, there was a span of 15 bases. CDR3 coding DNA: TGTGCCAGCAGCTTGGATACTGTAGGAGGTGAGCAGTTCTTC. Translation gives CASSLDTVGGEQFF.

CDR3 residues: CASSLTGFRETQYF. DNA of the CDR3: TGCGCCAGCAGCTTGACAGGGTTTCGCGAGACCCAGTACTTC. This chain links TRBV5-1 with TRBJ2-5; TRBD1 is a possible D gene (6 bases). This CDR3 spans 14 amino acids. Trimming left V 1 base short and J 5 bases short, with 12 bases between. The germline CDR1 and CDR2 sequences are SGHRS and YFSETQ.

The chain joins TRBV6-5 to TRBJ2-7; D ambiguous. Trimming took 6 bases from V and 0 from J, leaving 6 bases between them. Germline V gene lookup returns CDR1 MNHEY and CDR2 SVGAGI. The CDR3 runs 12 residues. The CDR3 here is CASRASSYEQYF. The CDR3 DNA reads TGTGCCAGCAGGGCTAGCTCCTACGAGCAGTACTTC.

The V gene is TRBV2, the J gene TRBJ2-5; 9 nucleotides line up with TRBD2. The germline V gene encodes CDR1 SNHLY and CDR2 FYNNEI. This CDR3 spans 14 amino acids. J was trimmed by 2 bases and V by 6 bases; bases with no gene match: 4. The CDR3: CASRVSGGQETQYF. Written as DNA, the CDR3 is TGTGCCAGCAGGGTCAGCGGGGGGCAAGAGACCCAGTACTTC.

The chain is built from TRBV21-1 and TRBJ1-3; whether TRBD1, the table's D call, matches the DNA was not checked. TRBV21-1 is a pseudogene. This CDR3 comprises 16 residues. This CDR3 reads CASSRTPTGAGNTIYF. The CDR3 bases are TGTGCCAGCAGCAGGACCCCTACAGGGGCTGGAAACACCATATATTTT.

V gene TRBV12-3 or TRBV12-4 combines with J gene TRBJ2-1; 7 nucleotides line up with TRBD2. Unmatched junction bases numbered 10, after V lost 5 bases and J lost 12 bases. This CDR3 contains 13 residues. Written as DNA, the CDR3 is TGTGCCAGCAGTAGTTGGGGGGGGGAAGGGCAGTTCTTC. Its protein product is CASSSWGGEGQFF.

This rearrangement joins TRBV5-1 to TRBJ1-2; 10 positions agree with TRBD1. CDR3 size: 16 residues. Per the germline V gene, CDR1 is SGHRS and CDR2 is YFSETQ. Unmatched junction bases numbered 8, after V lost 2 bases and J lost 4 bases. For the CDR3, the DNA is TGCGCCAGCAGCTTTGACAGGGGGCAAGGCGGCTATGGCTACACCTTC. Translation gives CASSFDRGQGGYGYTF. The full variable domain, completed using reference TRBV5-1 and TRBJ1-2, is KAGVTQTPRYLIKTRGQQVTLSCSPISGHRSVSWYQQTPGQGLQFLFEYFSETQRNKGNFPGRFSGRQFSNSRSEMNVSTLELGDSALYLCASSFDRGQGGYGYTFGSGTRLTVV.

The CDR3 region is CASSPTSGTDTQYF. The CDR3 DNA is TGTGCCAGCAGTCCGACTAGCGGCACAGATACGCAGTATTTT. The rearrangement links TRBV21-1 to TRBJ2-3; the table's D call TRBD2 went unverified against the DNA. TRBV21-1 has pseudogene status. This CDR3 has 14 residues.

The gene calls are TRBV9 and TRBJ2-3; 8 nucleotides agree with TRBD2. J lost 5 bases, V lost 0 bases, and 11 bases had no gene match. The CDR3 runs to 17 residues. Germline V CDR1 and CDR2: SGDLS, YYNGEE. The chain's CDR3 is CASSVDPPGLVQDTQYF. The CDR3, as DNA: TGTGCCAGCAGCGTAGATCCCCCGGGACTAGTTCAAGATACGCAGTATTTT. The complete variable domain, with remaining parts taken from reference TRBV9 and TRBJ2-3, reads DSGVTQTPKHLITATGQRVTLRCSPRSGDLSVYWYQQSLDQGLQFLIQYYNGEERAKGNILERFSAQQFPDLHSELNLSSLELGDSALYFCASSVDPPGLVQDTQYFGPGTRLTVL.

The J gene is TRBJ2-3, the V gene TRBV7-9, with TRBD1 identical over 8 bases. The CDR3 covers 14 residues. J was trimmed by 1 base and V by 5 bases; bases with no gene match: 2. Germline assignment: CDR1 SEHNR and CDR2 FQNEAQ (reference sequence). CDR3 nucleotides: TGTGCCAGCAGCCCGGGACAGGGCACAGATACGCAGTATTTT. Its protein is CASSPGQGTDTQYF.

The chain combines TRBV27 with TRBJ2-1; D is ambiguous. The CDR3 extends over 14 amino acids. Germline assignment: CDR1 MNHEY and CDR2 SMNVEV (reference sequence). V shed 8 bases and J shed 0 bases, with 11 bases lying between them. The CDR3 nucleotides are TGTGCCAGCGGGCAGGTTAGCTCCTACAATGAGCAGTTCTTC. Residues: CASGQVSSYNEQFF.